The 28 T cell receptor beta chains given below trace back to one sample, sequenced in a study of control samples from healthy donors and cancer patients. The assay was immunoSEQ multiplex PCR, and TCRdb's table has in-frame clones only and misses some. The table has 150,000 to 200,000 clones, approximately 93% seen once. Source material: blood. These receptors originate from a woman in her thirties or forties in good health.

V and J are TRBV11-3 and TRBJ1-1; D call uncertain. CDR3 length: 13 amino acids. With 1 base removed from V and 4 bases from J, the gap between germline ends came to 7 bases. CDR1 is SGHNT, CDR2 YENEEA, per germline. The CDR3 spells CASSLGEGTEAFF. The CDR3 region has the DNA TGTGCCAGCAGCTTAGGTGAGGGCACTGAAGCTTTCTTT.

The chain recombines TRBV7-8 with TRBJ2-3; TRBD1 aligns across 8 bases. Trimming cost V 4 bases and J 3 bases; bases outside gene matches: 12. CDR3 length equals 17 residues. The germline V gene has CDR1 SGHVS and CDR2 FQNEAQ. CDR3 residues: CASSSGAGGSRTDTQYF. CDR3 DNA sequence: TGTGCCAGCAGCTCCGGGGCAGGGGGCTCTCGGACAGATACGCAGTATTTT.

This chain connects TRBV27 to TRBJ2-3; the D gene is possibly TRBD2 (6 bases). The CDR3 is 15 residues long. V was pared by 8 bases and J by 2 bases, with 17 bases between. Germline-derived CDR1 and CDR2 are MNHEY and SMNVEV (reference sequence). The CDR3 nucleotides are TGTGCCAGCTCCTCGGGACTGCCTGCCACAGATACGCAGTATTTT. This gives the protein CASSSGLPATDTQYF.

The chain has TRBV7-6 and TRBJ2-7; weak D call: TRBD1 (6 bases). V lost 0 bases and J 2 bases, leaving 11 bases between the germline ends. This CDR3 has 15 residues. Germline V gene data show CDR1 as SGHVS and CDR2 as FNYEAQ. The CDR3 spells CASSLAGRDTYEQYF. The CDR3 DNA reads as TGTGCCAGCAGCTTAGCCGGACGGGACACCTACGAGCAGTACTTC.

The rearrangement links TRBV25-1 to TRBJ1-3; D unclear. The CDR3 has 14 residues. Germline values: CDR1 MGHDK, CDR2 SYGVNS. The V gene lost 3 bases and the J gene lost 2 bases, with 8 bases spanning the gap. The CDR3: CASSEASPGNTIYF. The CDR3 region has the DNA TGTGCCAGCAGTGAGGCCTCCCCTGGAAACACCATATATTTT.

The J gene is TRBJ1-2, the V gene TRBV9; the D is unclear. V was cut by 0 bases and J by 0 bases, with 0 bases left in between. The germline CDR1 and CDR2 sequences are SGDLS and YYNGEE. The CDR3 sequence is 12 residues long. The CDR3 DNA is TGTGCCAGCAGCGTAGCTAACTATGGCTACACCTTC. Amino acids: CASSVANYGYTF.

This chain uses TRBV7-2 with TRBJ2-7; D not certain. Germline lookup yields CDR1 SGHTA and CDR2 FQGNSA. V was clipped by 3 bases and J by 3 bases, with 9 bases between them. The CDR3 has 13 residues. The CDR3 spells CASSFLGDYEQYF. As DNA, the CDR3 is TGTGCCAGCAGCTTCCTAGGAGACTACGAGCAGTACTTC.

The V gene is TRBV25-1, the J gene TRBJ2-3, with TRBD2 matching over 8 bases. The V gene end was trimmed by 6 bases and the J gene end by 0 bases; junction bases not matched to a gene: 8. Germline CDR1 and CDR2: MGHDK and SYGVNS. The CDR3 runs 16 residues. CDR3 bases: TGTGCCAGCAGCCCCGGGGGGGGCCTTAGCACAGATACGCAGTATTTT. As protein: CASSPGGGLSTDTQYF.

CDR3 residues: CASSQAGDLRPEAFF. The DNA of the CDR3 is TGTGCCAGCAGCCAGGCCGGGGACCTGAGGCCAGAAGCTTTCTTT. The chain couples TRBV3-1 (or the pseudogene TRBV3-2) to TRBJ1-1, with D possibly matching TRBD1 (5 bases). Germline-derived CDR1 and CDR2 are LGHDT and YNNKEL (reference sequence). The CDR3 covers 15 residues. V was clipped by 3 bases and J by 8 bases, with 19 bases between them.

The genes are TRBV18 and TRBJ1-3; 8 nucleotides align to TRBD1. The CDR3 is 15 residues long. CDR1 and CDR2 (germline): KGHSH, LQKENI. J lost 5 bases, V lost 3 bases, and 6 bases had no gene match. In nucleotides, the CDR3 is TGTGCCAGCTCACCCCCCAGGGGGCTTAGAAACACCATATATTTT. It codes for CASSPPRGLRNTIYF. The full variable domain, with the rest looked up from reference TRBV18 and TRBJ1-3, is NAGVMQNPRHLVRRRGQEARLRCSPMKGHSHVYWYRQLPEEGLKFMVYLQKENIIDESGMPKERFSAEFPKEGPSILRIQQVVRGDSAAYFCASSPPRGLRNTIYFGEGSWLTVV.

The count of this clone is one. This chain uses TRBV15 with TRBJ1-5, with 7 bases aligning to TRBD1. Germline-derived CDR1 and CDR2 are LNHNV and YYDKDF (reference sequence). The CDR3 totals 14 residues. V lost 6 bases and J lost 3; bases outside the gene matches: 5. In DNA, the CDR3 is TGTGCCACCAGTCACAGGGGAAACAATCAGCCCCAGCATTTT. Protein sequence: CATSHRGNNQPQHF.

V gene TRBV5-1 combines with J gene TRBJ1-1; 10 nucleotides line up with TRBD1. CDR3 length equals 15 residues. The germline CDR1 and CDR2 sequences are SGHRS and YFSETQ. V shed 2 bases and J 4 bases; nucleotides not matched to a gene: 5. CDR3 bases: TGCGCCAGCAGCTTTGACAGGGGGCAGGGCACTGAAGCTTTCTTT. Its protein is CASSFDRGQGTEAFF. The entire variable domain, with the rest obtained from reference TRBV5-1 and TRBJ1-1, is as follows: KAGVTQTPRYLIKTRGQQVTLSCSPISGHRSVSWYQQTPGQGLQFLFEYFSETQRNKGNFPGRFSGRQFSNSRSEMNVSTLELGDSALYLCASSFDRGQGTEAFFGQGTRLTVV.

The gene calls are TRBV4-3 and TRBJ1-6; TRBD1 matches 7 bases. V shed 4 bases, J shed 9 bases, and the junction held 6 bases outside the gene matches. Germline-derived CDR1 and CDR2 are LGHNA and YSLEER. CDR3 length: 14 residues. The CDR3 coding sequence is TGCGCCAGCAGCCCTTACAGGGGCGGTTCACCCCTCCACTTT. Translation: CASSPYRGGSPLHF.

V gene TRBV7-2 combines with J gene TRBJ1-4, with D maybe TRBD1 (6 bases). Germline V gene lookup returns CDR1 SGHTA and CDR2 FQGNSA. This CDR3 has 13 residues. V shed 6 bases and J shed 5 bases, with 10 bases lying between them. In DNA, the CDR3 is TGTGCCAGCAGTCGAGGGGGGAATGAAAAACTGTTTTTT. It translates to CASSRGGNEKLFF.

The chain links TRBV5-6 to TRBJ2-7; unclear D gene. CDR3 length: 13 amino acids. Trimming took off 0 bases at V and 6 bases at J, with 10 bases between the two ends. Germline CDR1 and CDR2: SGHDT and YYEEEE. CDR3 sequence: CASSLAEVGEQYF. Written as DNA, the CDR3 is TGTGCCAGCAGCTTGGCCGAGGTAGGCGAGCAGTACTTC.

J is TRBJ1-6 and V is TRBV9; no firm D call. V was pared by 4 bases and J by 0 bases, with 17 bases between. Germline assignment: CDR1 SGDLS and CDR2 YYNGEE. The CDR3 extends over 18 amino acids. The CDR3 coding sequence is TGTGCCAGCAGCCCGGACCCTCTGCGGAGCTCCTATAATTCACCCCTCCACTTT. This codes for CASSPDPLRSSYNSPLHF. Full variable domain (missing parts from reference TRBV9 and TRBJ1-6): DSGVTQTPKHLITATGQRVTLRCSPRSGDLSVYWYQQSLDQGLQFLIQYYNGEERAKGNILERFSAQQFPDLHSELNLSSLELGDSALYFCASSPDPLRSSYNSPLHFGNGTRLTVT.

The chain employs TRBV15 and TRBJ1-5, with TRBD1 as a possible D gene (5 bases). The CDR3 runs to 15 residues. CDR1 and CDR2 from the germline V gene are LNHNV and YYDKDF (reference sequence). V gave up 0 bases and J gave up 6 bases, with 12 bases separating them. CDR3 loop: CATSRDYQGIQPQHF. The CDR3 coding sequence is TGTGCCACCAGCAGAGATTATCAGGGAATTCAGCCCCAGCATTTT.

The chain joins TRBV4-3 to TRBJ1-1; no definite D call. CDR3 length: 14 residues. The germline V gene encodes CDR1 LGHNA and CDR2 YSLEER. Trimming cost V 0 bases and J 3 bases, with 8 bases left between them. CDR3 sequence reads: CASSQDIPYTEAFF. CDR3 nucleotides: TGCGCCAGCAGCCAAGACATACCTTACACTGAAGCTTTCTTT.

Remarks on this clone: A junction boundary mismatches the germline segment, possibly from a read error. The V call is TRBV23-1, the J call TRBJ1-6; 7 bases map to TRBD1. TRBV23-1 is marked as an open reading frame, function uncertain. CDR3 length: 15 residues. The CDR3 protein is CASSHRDRYNSPPHF. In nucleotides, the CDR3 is TGCGCCAGCAGTCATCGGGACAGATATAATTCACCCCCCCACTTT.

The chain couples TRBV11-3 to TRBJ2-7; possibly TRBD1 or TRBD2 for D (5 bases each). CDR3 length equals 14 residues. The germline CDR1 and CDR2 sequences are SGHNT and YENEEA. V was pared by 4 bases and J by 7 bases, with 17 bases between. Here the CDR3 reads CASSSAGPGGEQYF. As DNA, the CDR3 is TGTGCCAGCAGCTCGGCGGGTCCTGGGGGAGAGCAGTACTTC. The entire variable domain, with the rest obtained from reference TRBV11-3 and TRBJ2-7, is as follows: EAGVVQSPRYKIIEKKQPVAFWCNPISGHNTLYWYLQNLGQGPELLIRYENEEAVDDSQLPKDRFSAERLKGVDSTLKIQPAELGDSAVYLCASSSAGPGGEQYFGPGTRLTVT.

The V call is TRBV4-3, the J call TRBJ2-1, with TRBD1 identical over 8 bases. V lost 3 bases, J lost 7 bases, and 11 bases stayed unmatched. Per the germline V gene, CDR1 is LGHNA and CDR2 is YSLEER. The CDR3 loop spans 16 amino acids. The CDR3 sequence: CASSHDPGQEANEQFF. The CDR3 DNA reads TGCGCCAGCAGCCATGACCCGGGACAGGAAGCTAATGAGCAGTTCTTC.

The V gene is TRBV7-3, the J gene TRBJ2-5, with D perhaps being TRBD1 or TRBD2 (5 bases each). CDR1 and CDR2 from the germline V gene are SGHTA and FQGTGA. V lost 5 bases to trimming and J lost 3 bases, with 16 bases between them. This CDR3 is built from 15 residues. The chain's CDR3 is CASSLTGTVKETQYF. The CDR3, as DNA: TGTGCCAGCAGCCTCACCGGGACGGTTAAAGAGACCCAGTACTTC.

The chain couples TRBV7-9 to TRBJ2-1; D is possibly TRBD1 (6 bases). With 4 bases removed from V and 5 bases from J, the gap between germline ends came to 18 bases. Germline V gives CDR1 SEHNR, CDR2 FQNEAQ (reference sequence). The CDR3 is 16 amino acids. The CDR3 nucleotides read TGTGCCAGCAGCTGGGGGATAGGTAGGGGGAACAATGAGCAGTTCTTC. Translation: CASSWGIGRGNNEQFF.

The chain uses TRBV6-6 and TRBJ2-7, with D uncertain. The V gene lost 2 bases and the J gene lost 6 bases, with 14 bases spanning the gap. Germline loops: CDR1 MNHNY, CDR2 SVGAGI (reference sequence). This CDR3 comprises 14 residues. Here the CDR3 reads CASSYLGFRVEQYF. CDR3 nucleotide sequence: TGTGCCAGCAGTTACCTCGGGTTTCGAGTCGAGCAGTACTTC.

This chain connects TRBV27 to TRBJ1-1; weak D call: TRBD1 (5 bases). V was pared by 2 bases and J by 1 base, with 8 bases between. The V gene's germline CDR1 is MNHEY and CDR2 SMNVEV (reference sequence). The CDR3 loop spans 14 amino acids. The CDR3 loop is CASSLRGRNTEAFF. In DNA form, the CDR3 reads TGTGCCAGCAGTTTACGGGGGAGGAACACTGAAGCTTTCTTT.

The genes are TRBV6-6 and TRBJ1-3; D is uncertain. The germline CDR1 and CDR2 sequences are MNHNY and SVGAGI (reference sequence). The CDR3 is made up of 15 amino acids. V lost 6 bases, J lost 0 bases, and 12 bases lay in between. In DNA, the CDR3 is TGTGCCAGCAGCGCCACGCGGAGCTCTGGAAACACCATATATTTT. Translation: CASSATRSSGNTIYF.

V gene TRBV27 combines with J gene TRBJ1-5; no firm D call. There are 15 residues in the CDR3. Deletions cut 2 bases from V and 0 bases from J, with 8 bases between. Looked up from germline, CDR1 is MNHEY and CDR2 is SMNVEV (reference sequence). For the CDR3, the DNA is TGTGCCAGCAGTTTAGGCGGTTATAGCAATCAGCCCCAGCATTTT. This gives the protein CASSLGGYSNQPQHF.

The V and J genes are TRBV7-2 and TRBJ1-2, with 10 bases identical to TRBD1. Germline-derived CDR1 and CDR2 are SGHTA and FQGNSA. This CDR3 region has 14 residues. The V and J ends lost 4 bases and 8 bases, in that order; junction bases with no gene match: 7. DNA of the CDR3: TGTGCCAGCAGCTCAAGAGGGACAGGGGACGGCTACACCTTC. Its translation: CASSSRGTGDGYTF.